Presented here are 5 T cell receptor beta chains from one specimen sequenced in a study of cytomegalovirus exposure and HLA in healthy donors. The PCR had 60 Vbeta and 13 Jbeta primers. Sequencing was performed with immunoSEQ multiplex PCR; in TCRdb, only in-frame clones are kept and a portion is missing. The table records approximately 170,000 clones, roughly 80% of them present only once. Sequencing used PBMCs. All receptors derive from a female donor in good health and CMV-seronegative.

This CDR3 is CASGQGRRSPLHF. The CDR3, as DNA: TGTGCCAGTGGACAGGGCAGACGTTCACCCCTCCACTTT. The chain uses TRBV27 and TRBJ1-6; TRBD1 aligns across 8 bases. The V gene's germline CDR1 is MNHEY and CDR2 SMNVEV (reference sequence). This CDR3 comprises 13 residues. Germline trimming cut 9 bases from V and 9 bases from J; bases unmatched to any gene: 7.

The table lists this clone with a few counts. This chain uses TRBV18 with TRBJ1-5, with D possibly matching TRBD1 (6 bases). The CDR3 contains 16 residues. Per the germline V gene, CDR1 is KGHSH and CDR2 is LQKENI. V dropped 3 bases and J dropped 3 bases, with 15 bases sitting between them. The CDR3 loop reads CASSPKRQVINQPQHF. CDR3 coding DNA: TGTGCCAGCTCACCTAAGAGACAGGTGATCAATCAGCCCCAGCATTTT. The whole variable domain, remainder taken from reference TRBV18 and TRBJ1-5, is NAGVMQNPRHLVRRRGQEARLRCSPMKGHSHVYWYRQLPEEGLKFMVYLQKENIIDESGMPKERFSAEFPKEGPSILRIQQVVRGDSAAYFCASSPKRQVINQPQHFGDGTRLSIL.

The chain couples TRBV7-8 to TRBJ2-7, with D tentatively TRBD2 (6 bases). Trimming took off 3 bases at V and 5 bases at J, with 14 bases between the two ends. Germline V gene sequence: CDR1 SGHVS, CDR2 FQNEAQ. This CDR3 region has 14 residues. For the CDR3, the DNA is TGTGCCAGCAGCTTCCCATCGCCGGGGGACGAGCAGTACTTC. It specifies CASSFPSPGDEQYF.

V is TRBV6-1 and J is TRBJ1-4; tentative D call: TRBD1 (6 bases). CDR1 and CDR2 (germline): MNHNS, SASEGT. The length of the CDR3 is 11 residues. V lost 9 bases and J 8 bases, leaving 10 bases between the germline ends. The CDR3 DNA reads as TGTGCCAGTATCGACAGGGAAAAACTGTTTTTT. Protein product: CASIDREKLFF.

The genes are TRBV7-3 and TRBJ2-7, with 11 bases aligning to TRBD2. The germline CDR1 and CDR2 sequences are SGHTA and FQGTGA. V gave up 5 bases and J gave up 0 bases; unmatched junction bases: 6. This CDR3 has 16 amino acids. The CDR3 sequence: CASSLSGGASSYEQYF. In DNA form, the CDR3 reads TGTGCCAGCAGCCTTAGCGGGGGGGCTTCCTCCTACGAGCAGTACTTC.